The 19 T cell receptor beta chains below were found in one sample sequenced in a study of shared clonotypes between healthy human individuals (dated by TCRdb to the early 2020s). Library preparation was by the immunoSEQ multiplex PCR assay. Here the immuneACCESS table is served through TCRdb, limited to in-frame sequences with V and J called. Missing clones are a known gap in these copies; in checked studies unresolved V genes cover under half, and the rest lacks a known reason. This sample has some 580,000 clones in its table, and 95% to 98% of those were observed once. Jointly, the top ten make up about 0.06% of the sample. The specimen sequenced was naive CD4+ T cells sorted from blood. The cell subset or site label here, explained by the study, means: CD45RA+ positively selected. These receptors originate from a woman aged 25 to 39 in good health.

The CDR3 loop reads CASSIDRLGVRAEAFF. The DNA of the CDR3 is TGTGCCAGTAGTATAGATCGGCTGGGCGTTAGGGCTGAAGCTTTCTTT. This chain connects TRBV19 to TRBJ1-1; no definite D call. The CDR3 is 16 residues long. Trimming removed 0 bases at V and 6 bases at J, with 17 bases between. CDR1 LNHDA and CDR2 SQIVND come from the germline V gene (reference sequence).

The chain has TRBV7-7 and TRBJ2-7; D gene ambiguous. The V gene lost 5 bases and the J gene lost 2 bases, with 16 bases spanning the gap. This CDR3 is 15 amino acids long. Germline V CDR1 and CDR2: SSHAT, FNYEAQ (reference sequence). The CDR3 DNA is TGTGCCAGCAGCCCCGGACCTATCCCTACCTACGAGCAGTACTTC. Amino acids: CASSPGPIPTYEQYF. The full variable domain, in which reference TRBV7-7 and TRBJ2-7 provide the parts outside the CDR3, is GAGVSQSPRYKVTKRGQDVTLRCDPISSHATLYWYQQALGQGPEFLTYFNYEAQPDKSGLPSDRFSAERPEGSISTLTIQRTEQRDSAMYRCASSPGPIPTYEQYFGPGTRLTVT.

The sample holds one count of this clone. The J gene is TRBJ1-1, the V gene TRBV10-3, with D perhaps TRBD1 (5 bases). V lost 6 bases to trimming and J lost 5 bases, with 16 bases between them. Germline lookup yields CDR1 ENHRY and CDR2 SYGVKD. This CDR3 contains 14 residues. The DNA for the CDR3 is TGTGCCATCAGCCCCACTGAGGGGCTGACTGAAGCTTTCTTT. Its protein is CAISPTEGLTEAFF.

The V call is TRBV5-1, the J call TRBJ1-1, with a weak D call TRBD1 (5 bases). V lost 0 bases and J 10 bases, leaving 16 bases between the germline ends. Germline V gene data show CDR1 as SGHRS and CDR2 as YFSETQ. The CDR3 runs 14 residues. CDR3 in amino acids: CASSLGGGAQTAFF. The CDR3 nucleotides read TGCGCCAGCAGCTTGGGTGGGGGAGCCCAAACAGCTTTCTTT.

The chain combines TRBV5-1 with TRBJ2-3; the D gene is possibly TRBD2 (5 bases). The CDR3 loop spans 18 amino acids. CDR1 SGHRS and CDR2 YFSETQ come from the germline V gene. V shed 2 bases and J shed 1 base, with 20 bases lying between them. This CDR3 reads CASSFTSGLKSGTDTQYF. The CDR3 coding sequence is TGCGCCAGCAGCTTTACGAGCGGCCTGAAGTCTGGCACAGATACGCAGTATTTT.

The chain couples TRBV10-3 to TRBJ2-3; 7 bases line up with TRBD2. CDR1 and CDR2 from the germline V gene are ENHRY and SYGVKD. The V gene end was trimmed by 5 bases and the J gene end by 2 bases; junction bases not matched to a gene: 7. The length of the CDR3 is 15 residues. The CDR3 nucleotides read TGTGCCATCAGTCGGGCGGGAGAGGACACAGATACGCAGTATTTT. It translates to CAISRAGEDTDTQYF.

This chain uses TRBV5-8 with TRBJ2-6; TRBD2 is a possible D gene (5 bases). The V and J ends lost 3 bases and 2 bases respectively, with 9 bases between them. There are 15 residues in the CDR3. Per germline, CDR1 SGHTS and CDR2 YDEGEE. The CDR3 sequence: CASSWPGTGANVLTF. DNA of the CDR3: TGTGCCAGCAGCTGGCCGGGGACTGGGGCCAACGTCCTGACTTTC.

This sequence joins TRBV29-1 and TRBJ2-1; D gene uncertain. Trimming took off 6 bases at V and 5 bases at J, with 5 bases between the two ends. In germline, CDR1 is SQVTM, CDR2 ANQGSEA. CDR3 length: 10 residues. CDR3: CSVRNNEQFF. CDR3 sequence (DNA): TGCAGCGTCCGGAACAATGAGCAGTTCTTC.

The CDR3 loop reads CASSGTGPQPQHF. The CDR3 DNA is TGTGCCAGCAGTGGGACAGGTCCCCAGCCCCAGCATTTT. This chain links TRBV2 with TRBJ1-5; 7 bases are a match to TRBD1. The V and J ends lost 4 bases and 7 bases, in that order; junction bases with no gene match: 4. The CDR3 has 13 residues. Per the germline V gene, CDR1 is SNHLY and CDR2 is FYNNEI. Full variable domain (rest looked up from reference TRBV2 and TRBJ1-5): EPEVTQTPSHQVTQMGQEVILRCVPISNHLYFYWYRQILGQKVEFLVSFYNNEISEKSEIFDDQFSVERPDGSNFTLKIRSTKLEDSAMYFCASSGTGPQPQHFGDGTRLSIL.

CDR3 in DNA: TGCACAGGGACTCGGTACAATGAGCAGTTCTTC. It is translated as CTGTRYNEQFF. The chain uses TRBV29-1 and TRBJ2-1; D is possibly TRBD2 (6 bases). CDR3 size: 11 residues. In germline, CDR1 is SQVTM, CDR2 ANQGSEA.

J is TRBJ2-7 and V is TRBV6-6; D not resolved. CDR1 is MNHNY, CDR2 SVGAGI, per germline (reference sequence). V was shortened by 6 bases and J by 2 bases, with 11 bases between the two germline ends. This CDR3 is 13 amino acids long. The CDR3 region has the DNA TGTGCCAGCAGGTCGACTGGAGCCTACGAGCAGTACTTC. It is translated as CASRSTGAYEQYF.

This clone was detected once. This rearrangement joins TRBV5-7 to TRBJ2-3; TRBD1 matches 8 bases. Being an ORF, TRBV5-7 has a function that is uncertain. After removal of 4 bases from V and 0 bases from J, the junction contained 7 bases not matched to a gene. This CDR3 spans 16 amino acids. The CDR3 DNA reads as TGTGCCAGCAGCCGGGACAGGACGTCTAGCACAGATACGCAGTATTTT. Translation gives CASSRDRTSSTDTQYF.

This chain links TRBV7-9 with TRBJ2-7; 11 bases match TRBD2. Per the germline V gene, CDR1 is SEHNR and CDR2 is FQNEAQ (reference sequence). This CDR3 has 15 residues. Germline trimming cut 4 bases from V and 2 bases from J; bases unmatched to any gene: 4. The DNA for the CDR3 is TGTGCCAGCAGCTCCCTAGCGGGAGGTGCCTACGAGCAGTACTTC. It is translated as CASSSLAGGAYEQYF. The variable domain in full, completed from reference TRBV7-9 and TRBJ2-7, reads DTGVSQNPRHKITKRGQNVTFRCDPISEHNRLYWYRQTLGQGPEFLTYFQNEAQLEKSRLLSDRFSAERPKGSFSTLEIQRTEQGDSAMYLCASSSLAGGAYEQYFGPGTRLTVT.

The gene calls are TRBV30 and TRBJ1-5, with 7 bases that match TRBD1. The CDR3 sequence is 14 residues long. The junction had 4 bases not matched to a gene; V was cut back by 5 bases and J by 0 bases. CDR1 GTSNPN and CDR2 SVGIG come from the germline V gene (reference sequence). CDR3: CAWGGTDSNQPQHF. The CDR3 region has the DNA TGTGCCTGGGGCGGGACAGATAGCAATCAGCCCCAGCATTTT.

The V gene is TRBV5-4, the J gene TRBJ2-3; 10 positions agree with TRBD2. The CDR3 contains 18 residues. Trimming took 4 bases from V and 0 from J; bases not matched to a gene: 11. Germline assignment: CDR1 SGHNT and CDR2 YYREEE (reference sequence). CDR3 in DNA: TGTGCCAGCAGCGTGGAGCCCACTAGCGGGATTAGCACAGATACGCAGTATTTT. Protein sequence: CASSVEPTSGISTDTQYF. Together with reference TRBV5-4 and TRBJ2-3, the CDR3 gives the full variable domain: ETGVTQSPTHLIKTRGQQVTLRCSSQSGHNTVSWYQQALGQGPQFIFQYYREEENGRGNFPPRFSGLQFPNYSSELNVNALELDDSALYLCASSVEPTSGISTDTQYFGPGTRLTVL.

The chain recombines TRBV28 with TRBJ2-1, with D perhaps assigned TRBD1 or TRBD2 (5 bases each). Per the germline V gene, CDR1 is MDHEN and CDR2 is SYDVKM. The CDR3 totals 12 residues. Trimming left V 5 bases short and J 11 bases short, with 13 bases between. CDR3 sequence reads: CASSVSGTKQFF. CDR3 sequence (DNA): TGTGCCAGCAGTGTCTCCGGGACCAAGCAGTTCTTC.

V usage is TRBV7-2 and J usage is TRBJ1-5, with 7 bases fitting TRBD1. The CDR3 length is 14 residues. The V segment lost 5 bases and the J segment 5 bases; nucleotides outside the gene matches: 6. Germline V gene data show CDR1 as SGHTA and CDR2 as FQGNSA. The CDR3 DNA reads TGTGCCAGCAGCCAATCCCAGGGGGATCAGCCCCAGCATTTT. It translates to CASSQSQGDQPQHF. Looking up the rest from reference TRBV7-2 and TRBJ1-5 gives the full variable domain: GAGVSQSPSNKVTEKGKDVELRCDPISGHTALYWYRQSLGQGLEFLIYFQGNSAPDKSGLPSDRFSAERTGGSVSTLTIQRTQQEDSAVYLCASSQSQGDQPQHFGDGTRLSIL.

The chain joins TRBV27 to TRBJ1-2; no definite D call. This CDR3 has 13 amino acids. Trimming shortened V by 4 bases and J by 8 bases, and 14 bases separated the two germline ends. Germline lookup yields CDR1 MNHEY and CDR2 SMNVEV (reference sequence). The CDR3 here is CASSSIGTYGYTF. The CDR3 DNA follows: TGTGCCAGCAGTTCTATAGGCACCTACGGCTACACCTTC.

CDR3 bases: TGTGCCAGTCGTACAGGGGGCGCGGGGGAGCAGTACTTC. Translated: CASRTGGAGEQYF. The chain carries TRBV28 and TRBJ2-7; TRBD1 matches 9 bases. Germline CDR1 reads MDHEN; CDR2 reads SYDVKM. The V gene end was trimmed by 9 bases and the J gene end by 7 bases; junction bases not matched to a gene: 10. The CDR3 has 13 residues.